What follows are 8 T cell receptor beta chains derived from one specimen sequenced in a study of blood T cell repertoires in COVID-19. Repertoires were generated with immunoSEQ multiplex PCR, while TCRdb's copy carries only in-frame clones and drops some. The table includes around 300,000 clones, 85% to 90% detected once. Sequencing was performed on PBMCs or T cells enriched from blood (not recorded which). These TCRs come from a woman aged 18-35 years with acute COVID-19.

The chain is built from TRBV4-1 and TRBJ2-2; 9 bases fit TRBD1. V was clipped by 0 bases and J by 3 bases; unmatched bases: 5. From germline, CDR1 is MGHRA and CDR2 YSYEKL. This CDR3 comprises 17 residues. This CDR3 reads CASSQEWTGADTGELFF. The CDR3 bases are TGCGCCAGCAGCCAAGAATGGACAGGGGCGGACACCGGGGAGCTGTTTTTT.

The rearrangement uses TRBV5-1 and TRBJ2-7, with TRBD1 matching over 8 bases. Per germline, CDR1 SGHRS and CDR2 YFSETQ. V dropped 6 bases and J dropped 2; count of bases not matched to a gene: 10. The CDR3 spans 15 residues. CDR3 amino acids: CASKRQGPNTYEQYF. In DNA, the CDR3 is TGCGCCAGCAAGCGACAGGGGCCGAATACCTACGAGCAGTACTTC. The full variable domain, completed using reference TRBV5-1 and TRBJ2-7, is KAGVTQTPRYLIKTRGQQVTLSCSPISGHRSVSWYQQTPGQGLQFLFEYFSETQRNKGNFPGRFSGRQFSNSRSEMNVSTLELGDSALYLCASKRQGPNTYEQYFGPGTRLTVT.

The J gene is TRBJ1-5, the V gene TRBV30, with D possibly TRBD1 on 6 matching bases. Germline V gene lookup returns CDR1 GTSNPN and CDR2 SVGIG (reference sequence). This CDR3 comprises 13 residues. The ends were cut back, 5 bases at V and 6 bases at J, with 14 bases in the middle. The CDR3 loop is CAWGRGGPQPQHF. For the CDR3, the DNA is TGTGCCTGGGGGAGGGGGGGTCCTCAGCCCCAGCATTTT. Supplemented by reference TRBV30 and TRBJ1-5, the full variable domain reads SQTIHQWPATLVQPVGSPLSLECTVEGTSNPNLYWYRQAAGRGLQLLFYSVGIGQISSEVPQNLSASRPQDRQFILSSKKLLLSDSGFYLCAWGRGGPQPQHFGDGTRLSIL.

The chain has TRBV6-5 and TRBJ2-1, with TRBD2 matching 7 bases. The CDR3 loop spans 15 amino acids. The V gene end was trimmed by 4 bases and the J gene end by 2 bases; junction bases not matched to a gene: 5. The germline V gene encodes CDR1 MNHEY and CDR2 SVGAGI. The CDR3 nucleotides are TGTGCCAGCAGTTCTCGGGAGGCGGCCTACAATGAGCAGTTCTTC. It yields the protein CASSSREAAYNEQFF.

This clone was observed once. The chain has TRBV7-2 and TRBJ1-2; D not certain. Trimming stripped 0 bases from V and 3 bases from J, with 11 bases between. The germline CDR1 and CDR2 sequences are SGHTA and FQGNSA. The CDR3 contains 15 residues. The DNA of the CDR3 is TGTGCCAGCAGCTTAGCGGCGGGAGTAGACTATGGCTACACCTTC. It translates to CASSLAAGVDYGYTF.

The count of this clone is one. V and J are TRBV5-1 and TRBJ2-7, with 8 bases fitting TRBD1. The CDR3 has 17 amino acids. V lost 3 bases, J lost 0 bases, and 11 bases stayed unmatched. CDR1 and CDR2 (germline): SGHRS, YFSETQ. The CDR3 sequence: CASSSTGVVKGSYEQYF. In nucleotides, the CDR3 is TGCGCCAGCAGCTCGACAGGGGTAGTTAAAGGCTCCTACGAGCAGTACTTC.

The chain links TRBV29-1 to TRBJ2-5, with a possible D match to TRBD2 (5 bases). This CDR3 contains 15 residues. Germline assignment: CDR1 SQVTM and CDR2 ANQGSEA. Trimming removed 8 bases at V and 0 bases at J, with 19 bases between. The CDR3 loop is CSTSGREEYQETQYF. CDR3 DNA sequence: TGCAGCACCTCGGGGAGAGAAGAGTACCAAGAGACCCAGTACTTC. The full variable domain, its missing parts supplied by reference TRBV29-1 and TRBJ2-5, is SAVISQKPSRDICQRGTSLTIQCQVDSQVTMMFWYRQQPGQSLTLIATANQGSEATYESGFVIDKFPISRPNLTFSTLTVSNMSPEDSSIYLCSTSGREEYQETQYFGPGTRLLVL.

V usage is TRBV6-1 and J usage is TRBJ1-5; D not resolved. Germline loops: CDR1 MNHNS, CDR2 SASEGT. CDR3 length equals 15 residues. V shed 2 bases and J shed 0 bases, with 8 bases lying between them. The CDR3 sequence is CASSEFYGSNQPQHF. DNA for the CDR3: TGTGCCAGCAGTGAATTTTACGGTAGCAATCAGCCCCAGCATTTT.